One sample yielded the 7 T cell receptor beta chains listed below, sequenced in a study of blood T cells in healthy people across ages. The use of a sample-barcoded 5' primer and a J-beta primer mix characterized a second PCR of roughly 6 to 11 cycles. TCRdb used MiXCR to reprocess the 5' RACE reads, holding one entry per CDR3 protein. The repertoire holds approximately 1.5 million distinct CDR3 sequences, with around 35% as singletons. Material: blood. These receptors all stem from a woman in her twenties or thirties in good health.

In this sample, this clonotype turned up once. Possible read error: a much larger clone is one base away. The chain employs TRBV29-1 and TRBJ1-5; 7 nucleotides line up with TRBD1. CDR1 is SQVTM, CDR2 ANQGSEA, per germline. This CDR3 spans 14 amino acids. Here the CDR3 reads CSVSTGSGNQPRHF. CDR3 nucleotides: TGCAGCGTTTCGACAGGGTCGGGTAATCAGCCCCGGCATTTT. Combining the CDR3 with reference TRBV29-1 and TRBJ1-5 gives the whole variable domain SAVISQKPSRDICQRGTSLTIQCQVDSQVTMMFWYRQQPGQSLTLIATANQGSEATYESGFVIDKFPISRPNLTFSTLTVSNMSPEDSSIYLCSVSTGSGNQPRHFGDGTRLSIL.

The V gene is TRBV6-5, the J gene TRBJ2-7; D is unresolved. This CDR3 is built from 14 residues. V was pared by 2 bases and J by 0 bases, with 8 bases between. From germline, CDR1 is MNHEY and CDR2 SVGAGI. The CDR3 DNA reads TGTGCCAGCAGTTACACAAGGAGCTCCTACGAGCAGTACTTC. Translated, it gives CASSYTRSSYEQYF.

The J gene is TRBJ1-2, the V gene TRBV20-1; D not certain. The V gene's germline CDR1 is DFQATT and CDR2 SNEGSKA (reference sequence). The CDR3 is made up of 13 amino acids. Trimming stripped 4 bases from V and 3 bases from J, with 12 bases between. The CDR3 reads CSAISGGYYGYTF. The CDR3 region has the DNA TGCAGTGCTATCTCAGGCGGGTACTATGGCTACACCTTC.

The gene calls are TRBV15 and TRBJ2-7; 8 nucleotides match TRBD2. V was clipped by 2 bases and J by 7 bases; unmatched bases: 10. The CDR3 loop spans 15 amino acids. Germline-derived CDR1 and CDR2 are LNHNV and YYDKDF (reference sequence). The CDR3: CATSRLPASGSEQYF. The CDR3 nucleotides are TGTGCCACCAGCAGACTCCCGGCAAGCGGGAGTGAGCAGTACTTC.

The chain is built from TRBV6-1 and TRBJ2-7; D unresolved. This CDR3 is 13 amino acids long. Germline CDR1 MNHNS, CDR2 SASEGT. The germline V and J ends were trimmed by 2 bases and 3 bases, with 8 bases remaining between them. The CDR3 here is CASSERTLYEQYF. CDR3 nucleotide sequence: TGTGCCAGCAGTGAAAGAACCCTCTACGAGCAGTACTTC.

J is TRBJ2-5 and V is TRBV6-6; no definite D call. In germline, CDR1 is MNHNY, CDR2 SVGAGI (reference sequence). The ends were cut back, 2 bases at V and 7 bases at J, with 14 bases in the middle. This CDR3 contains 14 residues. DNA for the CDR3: TGTGCCAGCAGTTACCCAGATGACCAACGGACCCAGTACTTC. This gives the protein CASSYPDDQRTQYF.

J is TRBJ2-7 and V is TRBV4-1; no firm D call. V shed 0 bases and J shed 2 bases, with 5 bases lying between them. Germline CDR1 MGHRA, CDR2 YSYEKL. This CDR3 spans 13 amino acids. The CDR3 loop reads CASSQDWPYEQYF. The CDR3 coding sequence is TGCGCCAGCAGCCAAGATTGGCCCTACGAGCAGTACTTC.